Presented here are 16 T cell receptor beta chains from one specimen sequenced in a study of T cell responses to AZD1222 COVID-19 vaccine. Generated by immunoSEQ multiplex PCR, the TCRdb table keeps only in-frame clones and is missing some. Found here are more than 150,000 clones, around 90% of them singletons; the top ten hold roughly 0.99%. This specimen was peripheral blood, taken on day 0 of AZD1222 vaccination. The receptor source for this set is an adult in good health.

CDR3: CASDRGRLNSPLHF. The CDR3, as DNA: TGTGCCAGCGACCGGGGCCGACTAAATTCACCCCTCCACTTT. This rearrangement joins TRBV9 to TRBJ1-6; TRBD1 is a possible D gene (5 bases). This CDR3 is 14 amino acids long. Germline V lookup: CDR1 SGDLS, CDR2 YYNGEE. The germline V and J ends were trimmed by 7 bases and 7 bases, with 15 bases remaining between them. Looking up the rest from reference TRBV9 and TRBJ1-6 gives the full variable domain: DSGVTQTPKHLITATGQRVTLRCSPRSGDLSVYWYQQSLDQGLQFLIQYYNGEERAKGNILERFSAQQFPDLHSELNLSSLELGDSALYFCASDRGRLNSPLHFGNGTRLTVT.

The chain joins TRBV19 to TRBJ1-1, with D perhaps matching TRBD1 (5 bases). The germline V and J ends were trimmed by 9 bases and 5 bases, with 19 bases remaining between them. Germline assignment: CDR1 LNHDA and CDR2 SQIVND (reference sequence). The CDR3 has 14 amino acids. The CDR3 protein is CASLPTGPTTEAFF. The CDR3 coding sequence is TGTGCCAGCCTTCCCACGGGGCCCACGACTGAAGCTTTCTTT.

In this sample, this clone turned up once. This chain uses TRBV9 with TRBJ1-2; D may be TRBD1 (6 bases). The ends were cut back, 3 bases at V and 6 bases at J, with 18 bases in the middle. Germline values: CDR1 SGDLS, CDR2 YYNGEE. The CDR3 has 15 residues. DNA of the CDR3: TGTGCCAGCAGCGCAGACGGGAGACAGGCGGATGGCTACACCTTC. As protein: CASSADGRQADGYTF.

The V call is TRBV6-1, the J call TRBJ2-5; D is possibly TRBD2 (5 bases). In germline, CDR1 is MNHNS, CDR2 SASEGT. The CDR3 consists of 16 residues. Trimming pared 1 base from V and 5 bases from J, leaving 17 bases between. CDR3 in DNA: TGTGCCAGCAGTGAAGTTACTAGAGGATTTGCGGAGACCCAGTACTTC. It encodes CASSEVTRGFAETQYF.

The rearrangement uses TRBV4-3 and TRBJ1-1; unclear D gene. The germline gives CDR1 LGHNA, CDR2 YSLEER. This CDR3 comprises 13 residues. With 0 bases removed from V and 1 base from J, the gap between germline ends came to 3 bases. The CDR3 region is CASSQETNTEAFF. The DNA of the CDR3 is TGCGCCAGCAGCCAAGAAACGAACACTGAAGCTTTCTTT.

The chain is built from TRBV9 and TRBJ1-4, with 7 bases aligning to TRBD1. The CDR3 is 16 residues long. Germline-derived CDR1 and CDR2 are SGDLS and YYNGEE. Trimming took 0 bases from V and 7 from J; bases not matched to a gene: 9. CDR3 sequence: CASSVEPQGDTEKLFF. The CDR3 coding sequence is TGTGCCAGCAGCGTAGAACCCCAGGGGGATACTGAAAAACTGTTTTTT.

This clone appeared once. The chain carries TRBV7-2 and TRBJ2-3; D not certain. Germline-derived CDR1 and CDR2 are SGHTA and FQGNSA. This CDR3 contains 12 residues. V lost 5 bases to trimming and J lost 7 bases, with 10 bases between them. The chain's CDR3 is CASSQRRNTQYF. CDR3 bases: TGTGCCAGCAGCCAAAGACGAAATACGCAGTATTTT.

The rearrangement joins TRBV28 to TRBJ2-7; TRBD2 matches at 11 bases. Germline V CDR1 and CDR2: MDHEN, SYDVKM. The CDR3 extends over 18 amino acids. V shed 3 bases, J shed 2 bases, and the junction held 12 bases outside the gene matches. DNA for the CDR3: TGTGCCAGCAGTTTGGCCGGGACTAGCGGAAAGGTAACCTACGAGCAGTACTTC. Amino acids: CASSLAGTSGKVTYEQYF.

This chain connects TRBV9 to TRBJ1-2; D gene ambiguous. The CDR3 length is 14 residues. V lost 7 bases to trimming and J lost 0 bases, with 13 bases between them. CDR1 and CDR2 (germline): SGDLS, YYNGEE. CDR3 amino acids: CASPWCPTNYGYTF. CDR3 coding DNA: TGTGCCAGCCCCTGGTGTCCCACTAACTATGGCTACACCTTC. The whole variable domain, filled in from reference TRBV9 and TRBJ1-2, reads DSGVTQTPKHLITATGQRVTLRCSPRSGDLSVYWYQQSLDQGLQFLIQYYNGEERAKGNILERFSAQQFPDLHSELNLSSLELGDSALYFCASPWCPTNYGYTFGSGTRLTVV.

CDR3 in DNA: TGTGCCAGCAGCTTGCGGGACAGCTCCTACGAGCAGTACTTC. Translation gives CASSLRDSSYEQYF. The rearrangement links TRBV5-6 to TRBJ2-7, with 7 bases matching TRBD1. There are 14 residues in the CDR3. V gave up 1 base and J gave up 0 bases; unmatched junction bases: 1. Per germline, CDR1 SGHDT and CDR2 YYEEEE.

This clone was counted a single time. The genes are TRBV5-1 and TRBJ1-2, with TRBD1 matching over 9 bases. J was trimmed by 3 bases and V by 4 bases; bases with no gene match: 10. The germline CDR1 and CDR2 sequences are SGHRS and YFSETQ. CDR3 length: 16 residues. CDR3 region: CASSHGQGRRDYGYTF. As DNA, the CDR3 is TGCGCCAGCAGCCATGGACAGGGGCGCAGGGACTATGGCTACACCTTC.

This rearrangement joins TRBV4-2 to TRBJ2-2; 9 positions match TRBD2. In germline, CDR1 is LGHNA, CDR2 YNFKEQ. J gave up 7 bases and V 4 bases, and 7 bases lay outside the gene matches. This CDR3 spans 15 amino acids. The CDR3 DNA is TGTGCCAGCAGCCCCGGTAGCGGGGGTGGCGGGGAGCTGTTTTTT. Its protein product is CASSPGSGGGGELFF.

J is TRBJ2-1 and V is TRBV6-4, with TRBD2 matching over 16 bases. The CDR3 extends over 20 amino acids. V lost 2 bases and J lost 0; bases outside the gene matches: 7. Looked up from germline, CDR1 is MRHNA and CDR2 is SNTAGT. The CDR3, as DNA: TGTGCCAGCAGTGACACACCGGGACTAGCGGGGGGGAGCTCCTACAATGAGCAGTTCTTC. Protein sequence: CASSDTPGLAGGSSYNEQFF.

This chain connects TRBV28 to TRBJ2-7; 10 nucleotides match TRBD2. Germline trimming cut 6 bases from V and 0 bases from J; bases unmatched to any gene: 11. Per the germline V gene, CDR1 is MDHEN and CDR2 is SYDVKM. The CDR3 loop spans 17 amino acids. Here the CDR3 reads CASRASGSSGSSYEQYF. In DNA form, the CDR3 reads TGTGCCAGCAGGGCTAGCGGGAGCTCTGGGAGCTCCTACGAGCAGTACTTC. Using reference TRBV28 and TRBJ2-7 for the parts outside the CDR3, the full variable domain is DVKVTQSSRYLVKRTGEKVFLECVQDMDHENMFWYRQDPGLGLRLIYFSYDVKMKEKGDIPEGYSVSREKKERFSLILESASTNQTSMYLCASRASGSSGSSYEQYFGPGTRLTVT.

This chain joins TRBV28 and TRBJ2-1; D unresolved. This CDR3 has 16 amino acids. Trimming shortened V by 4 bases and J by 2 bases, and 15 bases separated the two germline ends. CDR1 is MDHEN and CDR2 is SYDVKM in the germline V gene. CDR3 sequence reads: CASSSLDPAAYNEQFF. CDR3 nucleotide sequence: TGTGCCAGCAGTTCCCTCGACCCCGCCGCCTACAATGAGCAGTTCTTC.

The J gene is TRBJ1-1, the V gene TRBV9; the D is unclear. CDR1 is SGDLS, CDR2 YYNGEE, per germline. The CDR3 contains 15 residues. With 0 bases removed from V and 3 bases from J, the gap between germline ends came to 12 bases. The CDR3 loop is CASSVASEGYTEAFF. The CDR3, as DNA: TGTGCCAGCAGCGTAGCTTCTGAAGGATACACTGAAGCTTTCTTT.